What follows are 28 T cell receptor beta chains derived from one specimen sequenced in a study of shared clonotypes between healthy human individuals. Libraries were prepared by immunoSEQ multiplex PCR; TCRdb keeps only in-frame clonotypes and omits some of them. The data show millions of clones, around 93% seen once. As defined, naive CD8 cells were CD45RO-negative and positively selected for CCR7, with terminally differentiated effector memory CD45RA+ cells excluded. Sequencing used naive CD8+ T cells from PBMCs. The receptors derive from a man aged 18 to 30 in good health. Some clones in this sample may be carry-over from other donors' samples.

The V and J genes are TRBV28 and TRBJ2-5, with 7 positions matching TRBD1. This CDR3 comprises 16 residues. V trimming: 1 base; J trimming: 2 bases; junction bases outside the gene matches: 7. Germline assignment: CDR1 MDHEN and CDR2 SYDVKM. This chain's CDR3 is CASSLSGTEYQETQYF. The CDR3 DNA reads as TGTGCCAGCAGTTTATCTGGGACAGAATATCAAGAGACCCAGTACTTC. Complete variable domain (other parts from reference TRBV28 and TRBJ2-5): DVKVTQSSRYLVKRTGEKVFLECVQDMDHENMFWYRQDPGLGLRLIYFSYDVKMKEKGDIPEGYSVSREKKERFSLILESASTNQTSMYLCASSLSGTEYQETQYFGPGTRLLVL.

The V and J genes are TRBV27 and TRBJ1-1; 10 bases agree with TRBD1. The trim removed 8 bases at V and 5 bases at J, leaving 11 bases unmatched. CDR1 is MNHEY and CDR2 is SMNVEV in the germline V gene (reference sequence). The CDR3 is 15 amino acids. The CDR3 DNA is TGTGCCAGCGGACGGGACAGGGGTGTAAGGACTGAAGCTTTCTTT. Translated, it gives CASGRDRGVRTEAFF.

This sequence joins TRBV2 and TRBJ2-6; D is unresolved. CDR1 is SNHLY and CDR2 is FYNNEI in the germline V gene. The V gene lost 4 bases and the J gene lost 3 bases, with 7 bases spanning the gap. The CDR3 has 14 residues. In DNA, the CDR3 is TGTGCCAGCAGTGCTCGACATGGGGCCAACGTCCTGACTTTC. Amino acids: CASSARHGANVLTF.

V gene TRBV5-1 combines with J gene TRBJ2-7; the match to TRBD1 covers 10 bases. In germline, CDR1 is SGHRS, CDR2 YFSETQ. V gave up 4 bases and J gave up 3 bases; unmatched junction bases: 4. This CDR3 region has 14 residues. The CDR3 is CASSQRTGGYEQYF. The CDR3, as DNA: TGCGCCAGCAGCCAACGGACAGGGGGCTACGAGCAGTACTTC.

The rearrangement uses TRBV27 and TRBJ2-2, with D hard to call. Trimming left V 4 bases short and J 5 bases short, with 8 bases between. CDR3 length: 13 amino acids. CDR1 is MNHEY, CDR2 SMNVEV, per germline (reference sequence). The CDR3 nucleotides read TGTGCCAGCAGTTCTAGAGTAACCGGGGAGCTGTTTTTT. This translates into CASSSRVTGELFF.

V usage is TRBV29-1 and J usage is TRBJ2-7, with TRBD1 matching 9 bases. V trimming: 4 bases; J trimming: 3 bases; junction bases outside the gene matches: 4. Germline lookup yields CDR1 SQVTM and CDR2 ANQGSEA. CDR3 length: 13 amino acids. For the CDR3, the DNA is TGCAGCGTTGTCTGGGACAGGGACTACGAGCAGTACTTC. Translating gives CSVVWDRDYEQYF.

The chain joins TRBV11-3 to TRBJ1-2; possible D gene TRBD1, 6 bases. V gave up 1 base and J gave up 4 bases, with 25 bases separating them. CDR1 SGHNT and CDR2 YENEEA come from the germline V gene. The CDR3 length is 19 residues. The CDR3 region has the DNA TGTGCCAGCAGCTTAGTCAGTTGGTTCCGTCGGGGGCGGATCTATGGCTACACCTTC. It specifies CASSLVSWFRRGRIYGYTF.

The rearrangement links TRBV13 to TRBJ1-4; D is unresolved. The CDR3 contains 15 residues. V gave up 6 bases and J gave up 7 bases, with 18 bases separating them. CDR1 PRHDT and CDR2 FYEKMQ come from the germline V gene (reference sequence). The CDR3 DNA sequence: TGTGCCAGCAGAAACTGGACGGTTGGGCCTGAAAAACTGTTTTTT. Protein: CASRNWTVGPEKLFF. Combining the CDR3 with reference TRBV13 and TRBJ1-4 gives the whole variable domain AAGVIQSPRHLIKEKRETATLKCYPIPRHDTVYWYQQGPGQDPQFLISFYEKMQSDKGSIPDRFSAQQFSDYHSELNMSSLELGDSALYFCASRNWTVGPEKLFFGSGTQLSVL.

The V call is TRBV6-5, the J call TRBJ2-5; D is ambiguous. V was shortened by 2 bases and J by 5 bases, with 12 bases between the two germline ends. Looked up from germline, CDR1 is MNHEY and CDR2 is SVGAGI. This CDR3 comprises 14 residues. DNA of the CDR3: TGTGCCAGCAGTTACATCGGCGCTTCGGAGACCCAGTACTTC. Translated, it gives CASSYIGASETQYF.

This clone was counted a few times. The rearrangement joins TRBV28 to TRBJ1-5, with D perhaps matching TRBD1 (5 bases). The germline CDR1 and CDR2 sequences are MDHEN and SYDVKM. The CDR3 spans 15 residues. V gave up 2 bases and J gave up 6 bases, with 14 bases separating them. CDR3 sequence reads: CASSLDRGLGQPQHF. The CDR3 coding sequence is TGTGCCAGCAGTTTAGACCGGGGCCTGGGTCAGCCCCAGCATTTT.

The chain combines TRBV10-3 with TRBJ1-1, with a possible D match to TRBD1 (5 bases). The CDR3 totals 17 residues. Looked up from germline, CDR1 is ENHRY and CDR2 is SYGVKD. The ends were cut back, 6 bases at V and 0 bases at J, with 20 bases in the middle. DNA of the CDR3: TGTGCCATCAGCCGCAATAAAGGGACGGTCATGAACACTGAAGCTTTCTTT. Translating it yields CAISRNKGTVMNTEAFF.

The chain joins TRBV27 to TRBJ1-4; maybe TRBD1 (5 bases). Germline V gene sequence: CDR1 MNHEY, CDR2 SMNVEV (reference sequence). Between the trimmed V and J ends, which lost 3 bases and 3 bases, there was a span of 11 bases. This CDR3 contains 15 residues. The chain's CDR3 is CASSLRGIANEKLFF. CDR3 coding DNA: TGTGCCAGCAGTTTGAGGGGAATAGCTAATGAAAAACTGTTTTTT. Filled out from reference TRBV27 and TRBJ1-4, the complete variable domain reads EAQVTQNPRYLITVTGKKLTVTCSQNMNHEYMSWYRQDPGLGLRQIYYSMNVEVTDKGDVPEGYKVSRKEKRNFPLILESPSPNQTSLYFCASSLRGIANEKLFFGSGTQLSVL.

The chain carries TRBV28 and TRBJ2-2, with D possibly TRBD1 on 6 matching bases. Between the trimmed V and J ends, which lost 6 bases and 4 bases, there was a span of 18 bases. This CDR3 is built from 16 residues. The germline V gene has CDR1 MDHEN and CDR2 SYDVKM. CDR3 DNA sequence: TGTGCCAGCAGCCAAACATCGGGACATAGCACCGGGGAGCTGTTTTTT. The encoded protein is CASSQTSGHSTGELFF. The full variable domain, rest sourced from reference TRBV28 and TRBJ2-2, is DVKVTQSSRYLVKRTGEKVFLECVQDMDHENMFWYRQDPGLGLRLIYFSYDVKMKEKGDIPEGYSVSREKKERFSLILESASTNQTSMYLCASSQTSGHSTGELFFGEGSRLTVL.

The chain is built from TRBV6-1 and TRBJ2-7; 9 bases are shared with TRBD1. The CDR3 loop spans 18 amino acids. Unmatched junction bases numbered 16, after V lost 3 bases and J lost 4 bases. Germline CDR1 reads MNHNS; CDR2 reads SASEGT. The CDR3 is CASSDPLVVGTGMYEQYF. For the CDR3, the DNA is TGTGCCAGCAGTGATCCTCTGGTCGTCGGGACAGGGATGTACGAGCAGTACTTC.

This clone has only one observation. This chain links TRBV11-2 with TRBJ2-1; possible D gene TRBD1, 6 bases. The germline V gene has CDR1 SGHAT and CDR2 FQNNGV. Deletions cut 1 base from V and 3 bases from J, with 13 bases between. This CDR3 is built from 16 residues. CDR3 nucleotide sequence: TGTGCCAGCAGCTTAGTTCGTGTAGGGGGCTACAATGAGCAGTTCTTC. This translates into CASSLVRVGGYNEQFF.

This sequence joins TRBV2 and TRBJ1-2, with D possibly being TRBD1 (5 bases). Germline assignment: CDR1 SNHLY and CDR2 FYNNEI. V lost 3 bases and J lost 3, with 17 bases in between. This CDR3 comprises 16 residues. The CDR3 nucleotides are TGTGCCAGCAGTGAGTTTAGGGGAGGGAGCTACTATGGCTACACCTTC. It codes for CASSEFRGGSYYGYTF.

V gene TRBV28 combines with J gene TRBJ1-2, with 7 bases identical to TRBD1. With 3 bases clipped from V and 4 bases from J, the junction kept 11 bases outside the gene matches. The CDR3 loop spans 16 amino acids. The germline V gene encodes CDR1 MDHEN and CDR2 SYDVKM. The CDR3 DNA follows: TGTGCCAGCAGTTTCCCTAGACAGGGAGGAGGCTATGGCTACACCTTC. It specifies CASSFPRQGGGYGYTF.

DNA for the CDR3: TGTGCCAGCAGTTTGAGAATTGCCCCCTACGAGCAGTACTTC. Its protein product is CASSLRIAPYEQYF. The V and J genes are TRBV28 and TRBJ2-7; D remains unclear. The CDR3 is made up of 14 amino acids. The V gene's germline CDR1 is MDHEN and CDR2 SYDVKM. The V end lost 3 bases, the J end lost 2 bases, and 11 bases lay between the germline ends.

Concerning this clone: Other DNA sequences in the same sample also yield this CDR3. The rearrangement joins TRBV7-9 to TRBJ2-1; 9 nucleotides align to TRBD2. The J segment lost 2 bases and the V segment lost 5 bases, leaving 4 bases of the junction unmatched. The CDR3 covers 15 residues. The V gene's germline CDR1 is SEHNR and CDR2 FQNEAQ (reference sequence). DNA of the CDR3: TGTGCCAGCAGCCCCCCTAGCGGGGCCTACAATGAGCAGTTCTTC. Protein sequence: CASSPPSGAYNEQFF. Drawing the rest from reference TRBV7-9 and TRBJ2-1, the complete variable domain is DTGVSQNPRHKITKRGQNVTFRCDPISEHNRLYWYRQTLGQGPEFLTYFQNEAQLEKSRLLSDRFSAERPKGSFSTLEIQRTEQGDSAMYLCASSPPSGAYNEQFFGPGTRLTVL.

Worth noting for this clone: Additional DNA sequences in this sample encode the identical CDR3. The chain employs TRBV11-2 and TRBJ1-1, with D unclear. The CDR3 extends over 13 amino acids. The germline CDR1 and CDR2 sequences are SGHAT and FQNNGV. V lost 6 bases, J lost 0 bases, and 8 bases lay in between. The DNA for the CDR3 is TGTGCCAGCAGGGGAAACTTGAACACTGAAGCTTTCTTT. It codes for CASRGNLNTEAFF.

The chain combines TRBV7-2 with TRBJ2-5; D call uncertain. V lost 5 bases, J lost 7 bases, and 14 bases lay in between. The CDR3 is 13 residues long. Per germline, CDR1 SGHTA and CDR2 FQGNSA. The CDR3 nucleotides are TGTGCCAGCAGCCCACCCGTGTCGGGGACCCAGTACTTC. Protein sequence: CASSPPVSGTQYF.

The chain joins TRBV27 to TRBJ2-3; D ambiguous. The CDR3 is 14 amino acids. Trimming took off 6 bases at V and 0 bases at J, with 10 bases between the two ends. CDR1 is MNHEY and CDR2 is SMNVEV in the germline V gene (reference sequence). Written as DNA, the CDR3 is TGTGCCAGCAGCTTCCGACCCAGCACAGATACGCAGTATTTT. This gives the protein CASSFRPSTDTQYF.

The CDR3 DNA follows: TGTGCCAGCAGTGAAGCGGGGGGCAGGTTCGAGCAGTACTTC. Protein product: CASSEAGGRFEQYF. This sequence joins TRBV6-1 and TRBJ2-7; either TRBD1 or TRBD2 may fit D (6 bases each). V lost 0 bases and J 6 bases, leaving 12 bases between the germline ends. Germline V gene lookup returns CDR1 MNHNS and CDR2 SASEGT. The CDR3 runs 14 residues.

This chain connects TRBV10-2 to TRBJ2-3, with 8 positions matching TRBD2. V was clipped by 6 bases and J by 5 bases; unmatched bases: 13. The CDR3 sequence is 16 residues long. The germline gives CDR1 WSHSY, CDR2 SAAADI. Written as DNA, the CDR3 is TGCGCCAGCAGGCCCCCGGGACTAGAAGTGGGAGATACGCAGTATTTT. Translation: CASRPPGLEVGDTQYF.

This sequence joins TRBV28 and TRBJ1-5; maybe TRBD1 (5 bases). V dropped 3 bases and J dropped 1 base, with 10 bases sitting between them. Germline assignment: CDR1 MDHEN and CDR2 SYDVKM. The CDR3 covers 15 residues. The CDR3 protein is CASSFQGRSNQPQHF. The CDR3 DNA sequence: TGTGCCAGCAGTTTTCAGGGCCGCAGCAATCAGCCCCAGCATTTT. Combining the CDR3 with reference TRBV28 and TRBJ1-5 gives the whole variable domain DVKVTQSSRYLVKRTGEKVFLECVQDMDHENMFWYRQDPGLGLRLIYFSYDVKMKEKGDIPEGYSVSREKKERFSLILESASTNQTSMYLCASSFQGRSNQPQHFGDGTRLSIL.

The rearrangement uses TRBV28 and TRBJ1-1; D call uncertain. The CDR3 sequence is 14 residues long. Trimming took 1 base from V and 3 from J, leaving 9 bases between them. Germline CDR1 reads MDHEN; CDR2 reads SYDVKM. CDR3 protein: CASSLFAVYTEAFF. Written as DNA, the CDR3 is TGTGCCAGCAGTTTATTCGCGGTATACACTGAAGCTTTCTTT.

V and J are TRBV6-5 and TRBJ2-5, with 7 bases lining up with TRBD1. V gave up 2 bases and J gave up 2 bases; unmatched junction bases: 8. There are 16 residues in the CDR3. CDR1 and CDR2 (germline): MNHEY, SVGAGI. The CDR3 sequence: CASSYNVGTVQETQYF. Here the CDR3 DNA reads TGTGCCAGCAGTTACAACGTCGGGACAGTACAAGAGACCCAGTACTTC.

To note about this clone: With a much larger clone just one base away, this may be a read error. This chain connects TRBV25-1 to TRBJ2-7; TRBD1 agrees at 12 bases. V lost 4 bases to trimming and J lost 2 bases; unmatched junction nucleotides: 3. The CDR3 is 15 residues long. Germline assignment: CDR1 MGHDK and CDR2 SYGVNS. The CDR3 DNA reads as TGTGCCAGCAGTGCCGGGACAGGGGGCGCCTACGAGCAGTACTTC. Translating gives CASSAGTGGAYEQYF.